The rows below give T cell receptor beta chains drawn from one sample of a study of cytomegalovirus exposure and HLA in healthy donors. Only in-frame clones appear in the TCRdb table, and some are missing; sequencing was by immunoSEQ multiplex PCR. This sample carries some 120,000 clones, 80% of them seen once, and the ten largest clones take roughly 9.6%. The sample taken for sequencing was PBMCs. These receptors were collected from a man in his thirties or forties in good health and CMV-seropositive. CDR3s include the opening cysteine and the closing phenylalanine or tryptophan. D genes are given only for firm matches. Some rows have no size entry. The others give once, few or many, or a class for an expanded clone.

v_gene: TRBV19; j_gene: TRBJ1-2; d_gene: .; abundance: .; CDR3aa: CASSRQPSPDYYGYTF; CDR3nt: TGTGCCAGTAGCCGACAGCCTTCCCCTGATTACTATGGCTACACCTTC
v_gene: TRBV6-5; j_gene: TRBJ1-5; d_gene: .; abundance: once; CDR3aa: CASKEGGSNQPQHF; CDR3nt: TGTGCCAGCAAAGAAGGGGGAAGCAATCAGCCCCAGCATTTT
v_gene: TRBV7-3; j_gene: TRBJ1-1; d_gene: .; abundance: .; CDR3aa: CASSLRRTEAFF; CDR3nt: TGTGCCAGCAGCTTGAGGCGCACTGAAGCTTTCTTT
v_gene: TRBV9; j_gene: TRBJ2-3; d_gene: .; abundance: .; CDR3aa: CASRGLGNTQYF; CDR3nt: TGTGCCAGCAGGGGCCTCGGCAATACGCAGTATTTT
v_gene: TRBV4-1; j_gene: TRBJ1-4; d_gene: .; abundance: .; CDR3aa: CASSRNPLGQRNEKLFF; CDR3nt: TGCGCCAGCAGCCGAAACCCCCTCGGACAGAGAAATGAAAAACTGTTTTTT
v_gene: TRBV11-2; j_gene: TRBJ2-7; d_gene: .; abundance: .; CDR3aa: CASSLADFLEQYF; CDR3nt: TGTGCCAGCAGCTTGGCGGACTTTCTGGAGCAGTACTTC
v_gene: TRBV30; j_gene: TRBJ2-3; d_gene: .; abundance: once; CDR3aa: CAWTLQGPDTQYF; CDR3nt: TGTGCCTGGACCCTCCAGGGGCCAGATACGCAGTATTTT
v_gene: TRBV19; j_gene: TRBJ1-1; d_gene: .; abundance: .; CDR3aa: CASSVGRYTEAFF; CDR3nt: TGTGCCAGTAGTGTGGGGAGATACACTGAAGCTTTCTTT
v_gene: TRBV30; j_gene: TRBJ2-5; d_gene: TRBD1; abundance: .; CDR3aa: CAWSQGAQETQYF; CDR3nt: TGTGCCTGGAGTCAGGGGGCCCAAGAGACCCAGTACTTC
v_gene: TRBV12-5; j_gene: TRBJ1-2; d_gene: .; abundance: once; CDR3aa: CASGLDGRDRGGYTF; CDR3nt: TGTGCTAGTGGTTTGGACGGAAGGGATAGGGGTGGCTACACCTTC
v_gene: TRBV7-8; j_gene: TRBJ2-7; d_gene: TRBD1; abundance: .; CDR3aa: CAGGGQGGSYEQYF; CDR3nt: TGTGCCGGGGGGGGACAGGGTGGTTCCTACGAGCAGTACTTC
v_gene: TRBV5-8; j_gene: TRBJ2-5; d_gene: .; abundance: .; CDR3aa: CASRLIEETQYF; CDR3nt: TGTGCCAGCAGGTTGATCGAAGAGACCCAGTACTTC
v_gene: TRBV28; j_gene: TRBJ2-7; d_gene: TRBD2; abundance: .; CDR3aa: CASSRPSGGHRSYEQYF; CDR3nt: TGTGCCAGCAGTCGCCCTAGCGGGGGGCATAGGTCCTACGAGCAGTACTTC
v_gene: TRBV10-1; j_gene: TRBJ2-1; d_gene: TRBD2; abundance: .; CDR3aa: CASSELSGGALNEQFF; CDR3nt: TGCGCCAGCAGTGAACTGAGCGGGGGGGCGTTGAATGAGCAGTTCTTC
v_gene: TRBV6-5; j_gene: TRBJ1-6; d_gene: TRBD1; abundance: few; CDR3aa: CASSYSGQVNSPLHF; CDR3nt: TGTGCCAGCAGTTACTCGGGACAGGTTAATTCACCCCTCCACTTT
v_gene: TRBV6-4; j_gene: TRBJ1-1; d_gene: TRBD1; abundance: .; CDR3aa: CASRTTWTGDTEAFF; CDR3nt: TGTGCCAGCAGAACCACCTGGACAGGGGACACTGAAGCTTTCTTT
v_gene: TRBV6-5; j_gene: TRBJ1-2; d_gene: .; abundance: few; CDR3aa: CASSYSGGPGEGYTF; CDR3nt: TGTGCCAGCAGTTACTCGGGCGGACCAGGGGAAGGCTACACCTTC